The present T cell receptor beta chain was sequenced within a study of T-cell memory formation after mild COVID-19. Overall study: Largely, the TCR clusters proved donor specific.

TCR alpha and TCR beta cDNA libraries carrying sample barcodes and UMIs came from 5'RACE with constant-segment primers. TCRdb re-derived calls from the 5' RACE reads in MiXCR, one entry per CDR3 protein. The sample yields over 120,000 distinct CDR3 sequences, around 27% seen once. V lost 3 bases to trimming and J lost 8 bases, with 13 bases between them. Germline V gene sequence: CDR1 SQVTM, CDR2 ANQGSEA. CDR3 length: 12 amino acids. This clonotype turned up a few times. What it binds is unknown. The study's findings and limits: CD4+ contracting clones were mainly CM and EM; CD8+ ones, EMRA. In second-wave clones peaking day 37, SARS-CoV-2 specificity remained unconfirmed.

This TCR derives from an adult woman who had mild COVID-19 (a few samples of this study predate the infection). Cell type and time point are not known. Input material: PBMCs or a T cell subset sorted from them (not recorded which). The rearrangement uses TRBV29-1 and TRBJ1-2; D unclear. CDR3 in amino acids: CSVEGIYEGYTF. The CDR3 coding sequence is TGCAGCGTTGAGGGAATATATGAAGGCTACACCTTC.